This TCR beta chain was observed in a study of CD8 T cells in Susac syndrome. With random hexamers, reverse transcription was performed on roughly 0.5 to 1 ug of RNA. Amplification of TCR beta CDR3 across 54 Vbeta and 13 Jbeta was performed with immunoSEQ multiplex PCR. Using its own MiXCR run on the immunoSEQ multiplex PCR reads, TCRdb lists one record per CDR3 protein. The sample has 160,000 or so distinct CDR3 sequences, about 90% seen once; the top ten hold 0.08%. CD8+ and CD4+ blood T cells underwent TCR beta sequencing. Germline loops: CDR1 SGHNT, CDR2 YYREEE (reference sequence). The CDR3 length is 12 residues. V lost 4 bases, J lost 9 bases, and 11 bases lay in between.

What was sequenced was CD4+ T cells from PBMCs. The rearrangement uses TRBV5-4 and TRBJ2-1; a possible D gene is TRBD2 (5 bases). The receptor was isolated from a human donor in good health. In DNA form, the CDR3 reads TGTGCCAGCAGCCTTAGCGAGGCTGAGCAGTTCTTC. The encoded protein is CASSLSEAEQFF.